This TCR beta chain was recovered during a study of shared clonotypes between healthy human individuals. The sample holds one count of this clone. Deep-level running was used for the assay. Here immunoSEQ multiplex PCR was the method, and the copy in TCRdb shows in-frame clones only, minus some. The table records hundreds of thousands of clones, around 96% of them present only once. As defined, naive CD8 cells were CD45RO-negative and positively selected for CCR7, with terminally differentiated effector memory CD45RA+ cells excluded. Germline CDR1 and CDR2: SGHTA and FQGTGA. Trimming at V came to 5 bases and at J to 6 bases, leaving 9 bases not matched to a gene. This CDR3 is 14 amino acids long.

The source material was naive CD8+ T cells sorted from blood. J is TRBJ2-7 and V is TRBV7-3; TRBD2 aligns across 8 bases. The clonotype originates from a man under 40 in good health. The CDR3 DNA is TGTGCCAGCAGCCTCTCGGGACTAGGGGGCGAGCAGTACTTC. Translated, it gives CASSLSGLGGEQYF.